This T cell receptor (beta chain) is from a study of blood T cell repertoires in COVID-19. This CDR3 contains 14 residues. V trimming: 7 bases; J trimming: 3 bases; junction bases outside the gene matches: 5. Per germline, CDR1 MNHNS and CDR2 SASEGT. In the authors' methods: It was from reference gene primer amplification that nucleated cell counts were estimated. The method was immunoSEQ multiplex PCR; TCRdb's version includes in-frame clones alone and lacks a portion of them. V and J calls plus clone size are reproduced from that table; the DNA served to infer D and trimming. The table has around 190,000 clones, roughly 77% seen once.

The source of this sequence is a woman aged 35 to 49 with COVID-19, enrolled during active disease. The chain has TRBV6-1 and TRBJ1-1; 10 bases line up with TRBD1. Sequencing was done on a sample of peripheral blood. The CDR3 region is CASKTGQGYTEAFF. The CDR3 bases are TGTGCCAGCAAAACGGGACAGGGGTACACTGAAGCTTTCTTT.